This TCR beta chain is from a study of shared clonotypes between healthy human individuals. Study results and caveats: Naive subsets usually exceeded memory subsets in estimated richness. The sole specimen, blood, was sampled, and tissue repertoires likely differ.

The CDR3 is 14 residues long. V gave up 5 bases and J gave up 7 bases; unmatched junction bases: 8. Germline CDR1 SEHNR, CDR2 FQNEAQ (reference sequence). Concerning this clone: Its cognate antigen is unknown.

Profiling relied on immunoSEQ multiplex PCR, and the TCRdb table lists in-frame clones only, not all of them. The data contain approximately 980,000 clones, around three quarters of them singletons. Recent acute infections and vaccinations were absent in the healthy HIV-negative adult donors. The sample taken for sequencing was memory CD4+ T cells sorted from blood. Subset of the sample: CD45RA-negative fraction. The chain couples TRBV7-9 to TRBJ2-1; 7 bases agree with TRBD1. This TCR derives from a man aged 18 to 30 in good health. CDR3 in DNA: TGTGCCAGCAGCCCCGATTGGACAGGAAATGAGCAGTTCTTC. It codes for CASSPDWTGNEQFF.